This is a list of T cell receptor beta chains from one sample in a study of T-cell reconstitution after alpha-beta-depleted transplantation in children. From the PCR reads, TCRdb called clonotypes with MiXCR, one entry per CDR3 protein. The top ten clones hold 8% of a sample with fewer than 120,000 distinct CDR3 sequences, under 13% of them seen once. Source: PBMCs from the stem cell graft donor, taken from the stem cell graft. Receptors originate from a human donor who donated a stem cell graft to a child with acute lymphoblastic leukemia. The CDR3 runs from the conserved cysteine through the conserved F or W. Fields, in order: V gene, CDR3 protein.

>TRBV20-1
CSARVGLGQPQHF
>TRBV11-2
CASSLDRSSGNTIYF
>TRBV11-2
CASSPYRGTTDTQYF
>TRBV4-1
CASSQAPRTGGSPLHF
>TRBV5-1
CASSLGPDASDEQFF
>TRBV7-3
CASSRGGSEQFF
>TRBV20-1
CSARPLVTYNEQFF
>TRBV7-2
CASSLGAGARQETQYF
>TRBV19
CASSTPGTSGYNEQFF
>TRBV14
CASSLPGNYEQYF